This TCR beta chain was identified during a study of cytomegalovirus exposure and HLA in healthy donors. Primers: 60 Vbeta forward and 13 Jbeta reverse. Assay used: immunoSEQ multiplex PCR; TCRdb lists only in-frame clones, some missing. The table records just over 60,000 clones, about 90% of them present only once. The J segment lost 1 base and the V segment lost 5 bases, leaving 6 bases of the junction unmatched. This CDR3 is built from 16 residues. CDR1 is SGHVS, CDR2 FNYEAQ, per germline. The rearrangement links TRBV7-6 to TRBJ2-2; 8 nucleotides line up with TRBD1. The specimen was PBMCs. This TCR came from a man aged 18 to 29 in good health and CMV-seronegative. Written as DNA, the CDR3 is TGTGCCAGCAGCCGAGGACAGGGTGAGAACACCGGGGAGCTGTTTTTT. This encodes CASSRGQGENTGELFF.